Each of the 32 T cell receptor beta chains below was sequenced from the same sample in a study of blood T cell repertoires in COVID-19. Clones were sequenced by immunoSEQ multiplex PCR, and TCRdb holds only the in-frame ones, with some missing. The repertoire holds 200,000 to 250,000 clones, with roughly 84% as singletons. Material: PBMCs or T cells enriched from blood (not recorded which). The receptor set was obtained from a man aged 25-40 years in a cohort exposed to, infected with or recovered from COVID-19 (not recorded which).

The chain carries TRBV6-5 and TRBJ1-2; 7 positions agree with TRBD1. Unmatched junction bases numbered 8, after V lost 1 base and J lost 3 bases. Germline V gives CDR1 MNHEY, CDR2 SVGAGI. This CDR3 has 16 amino acids. CDR3 bases: TGTGCCAGCAGTTACTTCCCAACTACAGGGGACTATGGCTACACCTTC. As protein: CASSYFPTTGDYGYTF.

The sample holds one count of this clone. This chain links TRBV18 with TRBJ1-1; TRBD1 agrees at 8 bases. Germline-derived CDR1 and CDR2 are KGHSH and LQKENI. V lost 5 bases, J lost 5 bases, and 16 bases stayed unmatched. The length of the CDR3 is 17 residues. The CDR3 DNA reads TGTGCCAGCTCAACCTCCCCGACAGGGGCGGTATCGACTGAAGCTTTCTTT. Its translation is CASSTSPTGAVSTEAFF.

The chain uses TRBV27 and TRBJ1-2; D not resolved. The V gene's germline CDR1 is MNHEY and CDR2 SMNVEV (reference sequence). This CDR3 has 15 amino acids. V was pared by 5 bases and J by 0 bases, with 13 bases between. CDR3 DNA sequence: TGTGCCAGCAGTCCTACCACAGTTTCTAACTATGGCTACACCTTC. This codes for CASSPTTVSNYGYTF.

This sequence joins TRBV27 and TRBJ2-3, with TRBD2 identical over 12 bases. This CDR3 region has 15 residues. The V segment lost 7 bases and the J segment 2 bases; nucleotides outside the gene matches: 4. The germline V gene has CDR1 MNHEY and CDR2 SMNVEV (reference sequence). Written as DNA, the CDR3 is TGTGCCAGCACCCGACTAGCGGGAGTCACAGATACGCAGTATTTT. Its translation: CASTRLAGVTDTQYF.

The chain couples TRBV5-8 to TRBJ1-2; 8 nucleotides line up with TRBD1. CDR1 SGHTS and CDR2 YDEGEE come from the germline V gene. This CDR3 is built from 15 residues. V lost 4 bases to trimming and J lost 8 bases; unmatched junction nucleotides: 13. Here the CDR3 reads CASSNPGGAVSGYTF. The CDR3 nucleotides read TGTGCCAGCAGCAACCCAGGGGGCGCGGTGTCGGGCTACACCTTC.

The J gene is TRBJ2-7, the V gene TRBV14; possible D gene TRBD2, 6 bases. V was cut by 1 base and J by 2 bases, with 15 bases left in between. This CDR3 has 16 amino acids. CDR1 and CDR2 (germline): SGHDN, FVKESK. The CDR3 sequence: CASSQVTSSGAYEQYF. The CDR3 bases are TGTGCCAGCAGCCAAGTAACCTCTTCGGGGGCCTACGAGCAGTACTTC.

J is TRBJ2-1 and V is TRBV7-9; 8 bases line up with TRBD2. CDR3 size: 15 residues. V shed 7 bases and J 2 bases; nucleotides not matched to a gene: 7. In germline, CDR1 is SEHNR, CDR2 FQNEAQ (reference sequence). DNA for the CDR3: TGTGCCAGCACCCCCCCGGGACTAGCCTACAATGAGCAGTTCTTC. Translated: CASTPPGLAYNEQFF.

The chain employs TRBV28 and TRBJ1-5, with D possibly matching TRBD1 (5 bases). Germline CDR1 reads MDHEN; CDR2 reads SYDVKM. Trimming stripped 3 bases from V and 3 bases from J, with 6 bases between. CDR3 size: 13 residues. This chain's CDR3 is CASSLGPNQPQHF. DNA of the CDR3: TGTGCCAGCAGTTTGGGGCCCAATCAGCCCCAGCATTTT.

The chain joins TRBV5-5 to TRBJ2-5, with D possibly being TRBD2 (7 bases). This CDR3 has 18 residues. Germline V gives CDR1 SGHKS, CDR2 YYEKEE (reference sequence). V was pared by 2 bases and J by 4 bases, with 24 bases between. As DNA, the CDR3 is TGTGCCAGCAGCTTTTTTCGCGGGAGAGGGGCAGGGGTAGAGACCCAGTACTTC. Its translation: CASSFFRGRGAGVETQYF.

The chain uses TRBV27 and TRBJ2-7, with TRBD1 matching over 7 bases. The V and J ends lost 3 bases and 2 bases, in that order; junction bases with no gene match: 7. Germline V gene sequence: CDR1 MNHEY, CDR2 SMNVEV (reference sequence). The CDR3 contains 15 residues. The CDR3 DNA reads as TGTGCCAGCAGTTTTCAGGTCGGGACAGCCTACGAGCAGTACTTC. This gives the protein CASSFQVGTAYEQYF.

The J gene is TRBJ2-1, the V gene TRBV5-4; D perhaps matches TRBD2 (6 bases). The germline V and J ends were trimmed by 2 bases and 0 bases, with 12 bases remaining between them. The CDR3 loop spans 16 amino acids. CDR1 is SGHNT and CDR2 is YYREEE in the germline V gene (reference sequence). CDR3 coding DNA: TGTGCCAGCAGCTTAAGGAGGGAGAGCTCCTACAATGAGCAGTTCTTC. It yields the protein CASSLRRESSYNEQFF.

The genes are TRBV7-2 and TRBJ2-7; 8 bases match TRBD2. The CDR3 is 14 amino acids. Germline CDR1 and CDR2: SGHTA and FQGNSA. V lost 3 bases to trimming and J lost 6 bases; unmatched junction nucleotides: 7. CDR3 bases: TGTGCCAGCAGCTTTAGCGGGGAGCCCACCGAGCAGTACTTC. As protein: CASSFSGEPTEQYF.

This clone appeared once. V and J are TRBV11-3 and TRBJ1-5; no clear D. Germline V CDR1 and CDR2: SGHNT, YENEEA. Trimming removed 5 bases at V and 0 bases at J, with 20 bases between. The CDR3 covers 18 residues. The CDR3 loop reads CASSKHETESYSNQPQHF. CDR3 in DNA: TGTGCCAGCAGCAAACACGAAACGGAGTCTTATAGCAATCAGCCCCAGCATTTT.

The chain carries TRBV7-2 and TRBJ2-1; no clear D gene. V was shortened by 7 bases and J by 0 bases, with 10 bases between the two germline ends. CDR1 is SGHTA, CDR2 FQGNSA, per germline. CDR3 length equals 14 residues. CDR3 bases: TGTGCCAGCACCCCCTCCAGCTCCTACAATGAGCAGTTCTTC. Translating it yields CASTPSSSYNEQFF.

This sequence joins TRBV9 and TRBJ1-2; D might be TRBD1 (5 bases). CDR1 SGDLS and CDR2 YYNGEE come from the germline V gene. V gave up 3 bases and J gave up 0 bases, with 18 bases separating them. CDR3 length: 17 residues. The CDR3 spells CASSASGGAQANYGYTF. The CDR3 DNA reads as TGTGCCAGCAGCGCCTCCGGTGGGGCCCAAGCTAACTATGGCTACACCTTC. Looking up the rest from reference TRBV9 and TRBJ1-2 gives the full variable domain: DSGVTQTPKHLITATGQRVTLRCSPRSGDLSVYWYQQSLDQGLQFLIQYYNGEERAKGNILERFSAQQFPDLHSELNLSSLELGDSALYFCASSASGGAQANYGYTFGSGTRLTVV.

In this sample, this clone turned up a few times. The chain couples TRBV28 to TRBJ1-2, with D possibly being TRBD1 (6 bases). The V gene's germline CDR1 is MDHEN and CDR2 SYDVKM. V lost 3 bases to trimming and J lost 6 bases, with 17 bases between them. The length of the CDR3 is 15 residues. CDR3: CASSFNPGARDGYTF. In DNA, the CDR3 is TGTGCCAGCAGTTTTAATCCAGGGGCGCGGGATGGCTACACCTTC.

The chain carries TRBV28 and TRBJ1-4; a weak D match, TRBD1 (6 bases). Germline values: CDR1 MDHEN, CDR2 SYDVKM. This CDR3 contains 15 residues. Trimming pared 6 bases from V and 7 bases from J, leaving 18 bases between. CDR3 coding DNA: TGTGCCAGCAGCTGGGGTTGGGGGCAGGCTGAAAAACTGTTTTTT. This translates into CASSWGWGQAEKLFF.

In its sample, this clone was seen once. The chain combines TRBV27 with TRBJ2-1; D gene uncertain. The CDR3 has 13 residues. Germline V gene sequence: CDR1 MNHEY, CDR2 SMNVEV (reference sequence). Trimming took 7 bases from V and 5 from J, leaving 12 bases between them. CDR3: CASTWSFNNEQFF. CDR3 in DNA: TGTGCCAGCACTTGGAGTTTCAACAATGAGCAGTTCTTC.

The V gene is TRBV12-3 or TRBV12-4, the J gene TRBJ2-7; the D is unclear. This CDR3 is 12 amino acids long. Trimming shortened V by 2 bases and J by 3 bases, and 5 bases separated the two germline ends. The CDR3 DNA sequence: TGTGCCAGCAGTTTAATTCTCTACGAGCAGTACTTC. It specifies CASSLILYEQYF.

The rearrangement joins TRBV6-2 or TRBV6-3 to TRBJ2-2; a weak D match, TRBD2 (6 bases). V lost 6 bases to trimming and J lost 3 bases, with 20 bases between them. This CDR3 is 17 amino acids long. Looked up from germline, CDR1 is MNHEY and CDR2 is SVGEGT. CDR3 protein: CASSSTSRGSHTGELFF. CDR3 bases: TGTGCCAGCAGCAGTACCTCCCGGGGGTCGCACACCGGGGAGCTGTTTTTT.

The chain uses TRBV2 and TRBJ1-2, with D possibly TRBD1 on 6 matching bases. The ends were cut back, 1 base at V and 3 bases at J, with 6 bases in the middle. This CDR3 is 13 amino acids long. Germline V gene data show CDR1 as SNHLY and CDR2 as FYNNEI. CDR3: CASSEGTDYGYTF. In DNA form, the CDR3 reads TGTGCCAGCAGTGAAGGGACAGACTATGGCTACACCTTC.

The chain recombines TRBV5-1 with TRBJ2-1, with D possibly matching TRBD2 (7 bases). Germline-derived CDR1 and CDR2 are SGHRS and YFSETQ. V was trimmed by 0 bases and J by 3 bases, leaving 13 bases between them. This CDR3 has 16 amino acids. CDR3 DNA: TGCGCCAGCAGCTTGGCTCAGGGGAGGGTCTACAATGAGCAGTTCTTC. Protein product: CASSLAQGRVYNEQFF.

The CDR3: CASNGGFGLDQPQHF. Here the CDR3 DNA reads TGTGCCAGTAATGGGGGGTTTGGCCTAGATCAGCCCCAGCATTTT. The chain has TRBV19 and TRBJ1-5; a weak D match, TRBD1 (5 bases). The CDR3 spans 15 residues. Germline loops: CDR1 LNHDA, CDR2 SQIVND (reference sequence). V shed 7 bases and J shed 5 bases, with 18 bases lying between them.

This clone has just one count. V is TRBV5-1 and J is TRBJ2-1; no firm D call. Germline values: CDR1 SGHRS, CDR2 YFSETQ. V lost 1 base and J lost 10, with 6 bases in between. This CDR3 region has 11 residues. The CDR3 protein is CASSLKSEQFF. DNA of the CDR3: TGCGCCAGCAGCTTGAAGAGCGAGCAGTTCTTC.

The CDR3, as DNA: TGTGCCAGCAGCAAAGAGACAGAGCAGTACTTC. Protein product: CASSKETEQYF. The V gene is TRBV21-1, the J gene TRBJ2-7; TRBD1, the table's D call, lacks a check against the DNA. TRBV21-1 is tagged as a pseudogene. The CDR3 totals 11 residues.

This clone was picked up a small number of times. The V call is TRBV7-6, the J call TRBJ2-7; maybe TRBD1 (6 bases). Trimming left V 4 bases short and J 7 bases short, with 17 bases between. The CDR3 has 14 residues. In germline, CDR1 is SGHVS, CDR2 FNYEAQ. The CDR3 is CASSSHPGVWEQYF. DNA for the CDR3: TGTGCCAGCAGCTCCCACCCAGGGGTTTGGGAGCAGTACTTC. Variable domain in full (rest from reference TRBV7-6 and TRBJ2-7): GAGVSQSPRYKVTKRGQDVALRCDPISGHVSLYWYRQALGQGPEFLTYFNYEAQQDKSGLPNDRFSAERPEGSISTLTIQRTEQRDSAMYRCASSSHPGVWEQYFGPGTRLTVT.

The V call is TRBV14, the J call TRBJ1-3; D is unresolved. Germline loops: CDR1 SGHDN, CDR2 FVKESK. The CDR3 contains 15 residues. V lost 3 bases and J 5 bases, leaving 14 bases between the germline ends. This chain's CDR3 is CASSQTLGFRNTIYF. In DNA, the CDR3 is TGTGCCAGCAGCCAGACACTTGGTTTTAGAAACACCATATATTTT.

The rearrangement links TRBV7-9 to TRBJ2-2, with 11 bases aligning to TRBD1. The CDR3 covers 16 residues. The V gene end was trimmed by 5 bases and the J gene end by 3 bases; junction bases not matched to a gene: 5. Germline CDR1 is SEHNR and CDR2 is FQNEAQ (reference sequence). For the CDR3, the DNA is TGTGCCAGCAGCCCCTGGACAGGGGGCGACACCGGGGAGCTGTTTTTT. It specifies CASSPWTGGDTGELFF.

The V and J genes are TRBV4-2 and TRBJ1-1; TRBD1 aligns across 8 bases. The V and J ends lost 0 bases and 9 bases, in that order; junction bases with no gene match: 6. The CDR3 covers 14 residues. CDR1 and CDR2 (germline): LGHNA, YNFKEQ. The CDR3 bases are TGTGCCAGCAGCCAAGATCCGGGCAGGGGGCAAGCTTTCTTT. Translating gives CASSQDPGRGQAFF.

The genes are TRBV12-3 or TRBV12-4 and TRBJ2-5, with 7 bases that match TRBD1. This CDR3 comprises 12 residues. The V and J ends lost 6 bases and 11 bases, in that order; junction bases with no gene match: 9. CDR3 nucleotide sequence: TGTGCCAGCAGCCCCCGGGGACAGTATCAGTACTTC. Translation: CASSPRGQYQYF.

The rearrangement joins TRBV28 to TRBJ1-2; unclear D gene. CDR3 length equals 16 residues. Germline V gene sequence: CDR1 MDHEN, CDR2 SYDVKM. V was pared by 2 bases and J by 0 bases, with 13 bases between. The CDR3 sequence is CASSLGVGRPNYGYTF. CDR3 DNA: TGTGCCAGCAGTTTAGGTGTGGGCAGACCTAACTATGGCTACACCTTC.

The CDR3 DNA follows: TGTGCCAGCAGCGGGACAGGGGGCGGTCAGCCCCAGCATTTT. It yields the protein CASSGTGGGQPQHF. The chain links TRBV27 to TRBJ1-5, with 12 positions matching TRBD1. V was pared by 6 bases and J by 6 bases, with 3 bases of the junction left unmatched. This CDR3 spans 14 amino acids. Germline lookup yields CDR1 MNHEY and CDR2 SMNVEV (reference sequence).